This T cell receptor (beta chain) was sequenced during a study of blood T cell repertoires in COVID-19. In the study overall: Samples came from the United States, Italy and Spain, spanning acute and convalescent COVID-19.

Libraries were prepared by immunoSEQ multiplex PCR; TCRdb keeps only in-frame clonotypes and omits some of them. The sample lists a few hundred thousand clones; just under 90% were seen once. Sequenced input: peripheral blood. This clonotype was sampled from a man aged 55 to 70 who had recovered from COVID-19.

The CDR3: CASSPRTSGGVVGNEQFF. The CDR3 DNA reads TGCGCCAGCAGTCCTAGGACTAGCGGGGGGGTCGTAGGGAATGAGCAGTTCTTC. The V call is TRBV10-2, the J call TRBJ2-1; 15 positions match TRBD2. The CDR3 runs 18 residues. V shed 5 bases and J 7 bases; nucleotides not matched to a gene: 12. Germline CDR1 WSHSY, CDR2 SAAADI.